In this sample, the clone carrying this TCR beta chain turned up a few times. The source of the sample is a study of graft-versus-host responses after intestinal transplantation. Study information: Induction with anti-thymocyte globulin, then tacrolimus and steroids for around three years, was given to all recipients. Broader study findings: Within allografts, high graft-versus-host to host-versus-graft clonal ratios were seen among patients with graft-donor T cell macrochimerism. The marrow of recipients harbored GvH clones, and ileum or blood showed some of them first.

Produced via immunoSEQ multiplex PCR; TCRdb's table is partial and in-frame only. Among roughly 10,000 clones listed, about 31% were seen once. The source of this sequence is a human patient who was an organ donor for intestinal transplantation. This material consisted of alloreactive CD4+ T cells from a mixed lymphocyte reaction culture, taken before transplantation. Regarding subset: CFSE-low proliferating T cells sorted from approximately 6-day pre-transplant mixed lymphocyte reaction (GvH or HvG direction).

The CDR3 here is CASSLGRTSGSTDTQYF. DNA for the CDR3: TGTGCCAGCAGCTTAGGCAGGACTAGCGGCAGCACAGATACGCAGTATTTT. This rearrangement joins TRBV11-3 to TRBJ2-3; TRBD2 matches 10 bases. The CDR3 contains 17 residues. V was pared by 1 base and J by 0 bases, with 4 bases of the junction left unmatched. Germline V gene sequence: CDR1 SGHNT, CDR2 YENEEA.